Listed here are 27 T cell receptor beta chains from one sample, sequenced in a study of shared T cell receptors in the human thymus. Generated by immunoSEQ multiplex PCR, the TCRdb table keeps only in-frame clones and is missing some. The table has roughly 660,000 clones, 88% seen once. This same sample was also taken into another study, of human thymus T cells.

The sequenced sample consisted of thymocytes. These receptors came from a boy in the first two years of life with a congenital heart defect.

The chain has TRBV30 and TRBJ2-2; 11 nucleotides line up with TRBD1. The V gene end was trimmed by 2 bases and the J gene end by 4 bases; junction bases not matched to a gene: 6. CDR1 and CDR2 from the germline V gene are GTSNPN and SVGIG (reference sequence). There are 16 residues in the CDR3. The CDR3: CAWSPGQGAPTGELFF. CDR3 nucleotides: TGTGCCTGGAGTCCTGGACAGGGGGCGCCCACCGGGGAGCTGTTTTTT.

This chain links TRBV4-3 with TRBJ2-1; 13 nucleotides align to TRBD2. Germline CDR1 is LGHNA and CDR2 is YSLEER. There are 17 residues in the CDR3. Trimming took 1 base from V and 4 from J; bases not matched to a gene: 4. The CDR3 DNA is TGCGCCAGCAGCCAAGGGACTAGCGGGAGACAGTACAATGAGCAGTTCTTC. Its translation: CASSQGTSGRQYNEQFF.

V is TRBV25-1 and J is TRBJ2-3, with D possibly matching TRBD1 (6 bases). Looked up from germline, CDR1 is MGHDK and CDR2 is SYGVNS. This CDR3 comprises 18 residues. The V end lost 6 bases, the J end lost 6 bases, and 28 bases lay between the germline ends. The CDR3 DNA is TGTGCCAGCAGCAACCGGACCGGAGCAGGGGCCTTCATGGATACGCAGTATTTT. Protein product: CASSNRTGAGAFMDTQYF.

J is TRBJ2-5 and V is TRBV27; D is unresolved. Germline values: CDR1 MNHEY, CDR2 SMNVEV (reference sequence). Trimming removed 7 bases at V and 3 bases at J, with 9 bases between. The CDR3 contains 12 residues. Here the CDR3 DNA reads TGTGCCAGCATCTCTAGAGAAGAGACCCAGTACTTC. Its translation is CASISREETQYF.

V gene TRBV29-1 combines with J gene TRBJ2-7; TRBD2 agrees at 12 bases. V dropped 6 bases and J dropped 7; count of bases not matched to a gene: 7. The CDR3 length is 13 residues. Germline V gives CDR1 SQVTM, CDR2 ANQGSEA. CDR3: CSVLAGGPWEQYF. The CDR3 DNA follows: TGCAGCGTCCTAGCGGGAGGGCCGTGGGAGCAGTACTTC.

This chain links TRBV14 with TRBJ2-7; D gene unclear. This CDR3 has 17 residues. Germline CDR1 is SGHDN and CDR2 is FVKESK. V was clipped by 0 bases and J by 4 bases, with 19 bases between them. The CDR3 DNA follows: TGTGCCAGCAGCCAAGATATGGCAGATGGGTCTAGGTACGAGCAGTACTTC. It specifies CASSQDMADGSRYEQYF. The full variable domain, rest sourced from reference TRBV14 and TRBJ2-7, is EAGVTQFPSHSVIEKGQTVTLRCDPISGHDNLYWYRRVMGKEIKFLLHFVKESKQDESGMPNNRFLAERTGGTYSTLKVQPAELEDSGVYFCASSQDMADGSRYEQYFGPGTRLTVT.

The rearrangement joins TRBV11-3 to TRBJ2-6, with TRBD1 identical over 11 bases. Germline V gene data show CDR1 as SGHNT and CDR2 as YENEEA. The CDR3 length is 16 residues. Losses at the gene ends were 4 bases for V and 1 base for J; bases not matched to a gene: 0. The CDR3 nucleotides are TGTGCCAGCAGCTGGGACAGGGGGTCTGGGGCCAACGTCCTGACTTTC. Protein: CASSWDRGSGANVLTF.

The CDR3 here is CASSILAGGPYEQYF. The CDR3 DNA reads as TGCGCCAGCAGCATCCTAGCGGGAGGGCCGTACGAGCAGTACTTC. The V and J genes are TRBV5-1 and TRBJ2-7; 12 bases line up with TRBD2. Trimming cost V 4 bases and J 4 bases; bases outside gene matches: 6. Looked up from germline, CDR1 is SGHRS and CDR2 is YFSETQ. The CDR3 extends over 15 amino acids.

The gene calls are TRBV6-5 and TRBJ2-1, with D unclear. Trimming shortened V by 4 bases and J by 0 bases, and 13 bases separated the two germline ends. The CDR3 totals 16 residues. Germline V gives CDR1 MNHEY, CDR2 SVGAGI. As DNA, the CDR3 is TGTGCCAGCAGTTCCCCCTTGGAGAGCTCCTACAATGAGCAGTTCTTC. It translates to CASSSPLESSYNEQFF.

In this sample, this clone turned up once. The rearrangement links TRBV28 to TRBJ2-7, with TRBD2 matching 7 bases. The junction had 9 bases not matched to a gene; V was cut back by 5 bases and J by 2 bases. The CDR3 consists of 15 residues. Germline V gives CDR1 MDHEN, CDR2 SYDVKM. The CDR3 bases are TGTGCCAGCAGTCAGCCCAGCGGGACCGCCTACGAGCAGTACTTC. As protein: CASSQPSGTAYEQYF.

The chain combines TRBV11-2 with TRBJ2-6; a possible D gene is TRBD1 (6 bases). The CDR3 extends over 15 amino acids. The ends were cut back, 3 bases at V and 2 bases at J, with 8 bases in the middle. Per germline, CDR1 SGHAT and CDR2 FQNNGV. The CDR3 nucleotides read TGTGCCAGCAGCTTGGGGGCCGCTGGGGCCAACGTCCTGACTTTC. Translation gives CASSLGAAGANVLTF.

This clone was seen a single time. The chain joins TRBV11-3 to TRBJ2-7; a weak D match, TRBD2 (7 bases). CDR3 length equals 16 residues. V lost 2 bases to trimming and J lost 5 bases, with 19 bases between them. The germline gives CDR1 SGHNT, CDR2 YENEEA. The CDR3 nucleotides read TGTGCCAGCAGCTTAACCCCGGGGGCGGGAGTGAACGAGCAGTACTTC. Amino acid sequence: CASSLTPGAGVNEQYF. Complete variable domain (other parts from reference TRBV11-3 and TRBJ2-7): EAGVVQSPRYKIIEKKQPVAFWCNPISGHNTLYWYLQNLGQGPELLIRYENEEAVDDSQLPKDRFSAERLKGVDSTLKIQPAELGDSAVYLCASSLTPGAGVNEQYFGPGTRLTVT.

The chain has TRBV19 and TRBJ2-5; 8 positions match TRBD2. The J call may be faulty, since TRBJ2-7 better matches the DNA end. Germline CDR1 and CDR2: LNHDA and SQIVND (reference sequence). The CDR3 covers 15 residues. Here the CDR3 reads CASSPSGQISYEQYF. DNA of the CDR3: TGTGCCAGTAGTCCTAGCGGGCAGATCTCCTACGAGCAGTACTTC.

The chain combines TRBV30 with TRBJ2-3; D unresolved. The V gene's germline CDR1 is GTSNPN and CDR2 SVGIG (reference sequence). The V end lost 1 base, the J end lost 2 bases, and 7 bases lay between the germline ends. The CDR3 is 13 amino acids. This CDR3 reads CAWSEIHTDTQYF. CDR3 DNA sequence: TGTGCCTGGAGTGAAATTCACACAGATACGCAGTATTTT.

The chain employs TRBV6-1 and TRBJ1-4, with TRBD1 as a possible D gene (6 bases). This CDR3 is 14 amino acids long. Trimming took 8 bases from V and 5 from J, leaving 15 bases between them. The germline V gene has CDR1 MNHNS and CDR2 SASEGT. The CDR3 coding sequence is TGTGCCAGCGGGGGGGCAGGTCGGAATGAAAAACTGTTTTTT. Encoded protein: CASGGAGRNEKLFF.

The genes are TRBV10-3 and TRBJ2-1, with a possible D match to TRBD2 (5 bases). The V gene lost 3 bases and the J gene lost 6 bases, with 15 bases spanning the gap. The CDR3 runs to 15 residues. CDR1 and CDR2 (germline): ENHRY, SYGVKD. CDR3 loop: CAISDPGKNRNEQFF. The CDR3 DNA follows: TGTGCCATCAGTGACCCGGGGAAGAATCGCAATGAGCAGTTCTTC.

The V gene is TRBV5-1, the J gene TRBJ2-1, with 16 bases lining up with TRBD2. The CDR3 is 17 amino acids. Trimming removed 3 bases from V and 8 bases from J; junction bases left unmatched: 8. Germline CDR1 is SGHRS and CDR2 is YFSETQ. The CDR3 nucleotides are TGCGCCAGCAGCTGCTCCGGGACTAGCGGGAGGGCCTATGAGCAGTTCTTC. Translated, it gives CASSCSGTSGRAYEQFF. Full variable domain (remainder filled in from reference TRBV5-1 and TRBJ2-1): KAGVTQTPRYLIKTRGQQVTLSCSPISGHRSVSWYQQTPGQGLQFLFEYFSETQRNKGNFPGRFSGRQFSNSRSEMNVSTLELGDSALYLCASSCSGTSGRAYEQFFGPGTRLTVL.

The V and J genes are TRBV30 and TRBJ1-1, with a possible D match to TRBD1 (5 bases). CDR3 size: 13 residues. Trimming took off 4 bases at V and 5 bases at J, with 14 bases between the two ends. Germline loops: CDR1 GTSNPN, CDR2 SVGIG (reference sequence). The CDR3, as DNA: TGTGCCTGGACAACGGGGGTGGAGACTGAAGCTTTCTTT. Amino acid sequence: CAWTTGVETEAFF.

The chain joins TRBV14 to TRBJ2-7, with 7 bases that match TRBD1. From germline, CDR1 is SGHDN and CDR2 FVKESK. The CDR3 has 15 residues. V was clipped by 3 bases and J by 4 bases; unmatched bases: 9. CDR3 region: CASSQADRKVYEQYF. The CDR3 coding sequence is TGTGCCAGCAGCCAGGCGGACAGGAAAGTGTACGAGCAGTACTTC.

This clone was counted a few times. This chain joins TRBV25-1 and TRBJ2-7; 10 bases line up with TRBD1. Germline V gene sequence: CDR1 MGHDK, CDR2 SYGVNS. CDR3 length: 14 amino acids. V lost 3 bases, J lost 6 bases, and 5 bases stayed unmatched. As DNA, the CDR3 is TGTGCCAGCAGTGACCCGGACAGGGGGGGCGAGCAGTACTTC. Protein sequence: CASSDPDRGGEQYF.

The chain employs TRBV7-9 and TRBJ2-1; a weak D match, TRBD2 (5 bases). Germline V gene sequence: CDR1 SEHNR, CDR2 FQNEAQ (reference sequence). Trimming took 7 bases from V and 7 from J, leaving 26 bases between them. The CDR3 loop spans 17 amino acids. The CDR3 loop is CASNIPLAGLTGNEQFF. The CDR3 coding sequence is TGTGCCAGCAACATCCCCTTGGCGGGCCTTACCGGTAATGAGCAGTTCTTC. The full variable domain, completed using reference TRBV7-9 and TRBJ2-1, is DTGVSQNPRHKITKRGQNVTFRCDPISEHNRLYWYRQTLGQGPEFLTYFQNEAQLEKSRLLSDRFSAERPKGSFSTLEIQRTEQGDSAMYLCASNIPLAGLTGNEQFFGPGTRLTVL.

There are a few counts of this clone. This sequence joins TRBV7-9 and TRBJ2-7; the match to TRBD2 covers 9 bases. Losses at the gene ends were 5 bases for V and 2 bases for J; bases not matched to a gene: 4. The CDR3 spans 14 residues. Per germline, CDR1 SEHNR and CDR2 FQNEAQ (reference sequence). CDR3 sequence reads: CASSPSGATYEQYF. The CDR3 bases are TGTGCCAGCAGCCCTAGCGGGGCTACCTACGAGCAGTACTTC.

V gene TRBV7-2 combines with J gene TRBJ2-7, with a tentative D call TRBD2 (5 bases). This CDR3 has 14 residues. Germline V CDR1 and CDR2: SGHTA, FQGNSA. V dropped 1 base and J dropped 3 bases, with 10 bases sitting between them. CDR3 loop: CASSLVDRDYEQYF. The CDR3 coding sequence is TGTGCCAGCAGCTTAGTGGACCGGGACTACGAGCAGTACTTC.

This chain connects TRBV4-3 to TRBJ2-3; 9 nucleotides line up with TRBD2. In germline, CDR1 is LGHNA, CDR2 YSLEER. The ends lost 3 bases at V and 1 base at J; junction bases unmatched: 5. CDR3 length: 16 residues. CDR3 in DNA: TGCGCCAGCAGCCAGGACCAGCGGGAGGGCACAGATACGCAGTATTTT. Translating gives CASSQDQREGTDTQYF.

V gene TRBV7-8 combines with J gene TRBJ1-2; D possibly corresponds to TRBD1 (6 bases). V was cut by 5 bases and J by 8 bases, with 24 bases left in between. The CDR3 contains 16 residues. Per the germline V gene, CDR1 is SGHVS and CDR2 is FQNEAQ. The CDR3 here is CASSGTRDNEGGGYTF. The CDR3 nucleotides are TGTGCCAGCAGCGGAACCCGGGACAACGAGGGTGGGGGCTACACCTTC. Looking up the rest from reference TRBV7-8 and TRBJ1-2 gives the full variable domain: GAGVSQSPRYKVAKRGQDVALRCDPISGHVSLFWYQQALGQGPEFLTYFQNEAQLDKSGLPSDRFFAERPEGSVSTLKIQRTQQEDSAVYLCASSGTRDNEGGGYTFGSGTRLTVV.

This sequence joins TRBV6-4 and TRBJ2-7; 10 nucleotides line up with TRBD2. CDR3 size: 13 residues. Trimming took 10 bases from V and 3 from J; bases not matched to a gene: 6. Per the germline V gene, CDR1 is MRHNA and CDR2 is SNTAGT. This chain's CDR3 is CANPGTSDYEQYF. CDR3 bases: TGTGCCAACCCCGGGACTAGCGACTACGAGCAGTACTTC.

The chain has TRBV11-3 and TRBJ2-7; D possibly corresponds to TRBD1 (6 bases). There are 15 residues in the CDR3. Trimming took off 6 bases at V and 2 bases at J, with 17 bases between the two ends. The germline gives CDR1 SGHNT, CDR2 YENEEA. Written as DNA, the CDR3 is TGTGCCAGCAGTTACGGGACACCTTGTACCTACGAGCAGTACTTC. Translation: CASSYGTPCTYEQYF.